Listed below are T cell receptor beta chains from one sample, sequenced in a study of T cells in Graves' hyperthyroidism and ophthalmopathy. MiXCR, applied by TCRdb to the multiplex PCR reads, yields one record per CDR3 protein. Among 490,000 or so distinct CDR3 sequences, approximately 16% were seen once, and the ten largest hold approximately 30%. Specimen: blood. The receptors here all came from a woman in her twenties or thirties with Graves' ophthalmopathy. Both conserved end residues are part of each CDR3. Fields, in order: V gene, clone size, J gene, D gene, CDR3 protein, CDR3 DNA. A D gene is named only where the DNA matches it firmly. Some rows mark clone size as missing; the rest say once, few, many or name a class of expanded clone.

V gene: TRBV27
clone size: NA
J gene: TRBJ2-5
D gene: NA
CDR3 protein: CASSLWGVEETQYF
CDR3 DNA: TGTGCCAGCAGTTTATGGGGGGTCGAAGAGACCCAGTACTTC

V gene: TRBV9
clone size: few
J gene: TRBJ2-2
D gene: TRBD1
CDR3 protein: CASSGTGTGNTGELFF
CDR3 DNA: TGTGCCAGCAGCGGAACCGGGACAGGGAACACCGGGGAGCTGTTTTTT

V gene: TRBV10-3
clone size: NA
J gene: TRBJ2-7
D gene: TRBD1
CDR3 protein: CAITDQGASYEQYF
CDR3 DNA: TGTGCCATCACTGATCAGGGGGCCTCCTACGAGCAGTACTTC

V gene: TRBV5-4
clone size: NA
J gene: TRBJ2-2
D gene: NA
CDR3 protein: CASSFGTANTGELFF
CDR3 DNA: TGTGCCAGCAGCTTCGGGACCGCGAACACCGGGGAGCTGTTTTTT

V gene: TRBV7-2
clone size: many
J gene: TRBJ2-1
D gene: TRBD1
CDR3 protein: CASSSSTGLHEQFF
CDR3 DNA: TGTGCCAGCAGCTCATCGACAGGGCTACATGAGCAGTTCTTC

V gene: TRBV5-5
clone size: NA
J gene: TRBJ2-3
D gene: TRBD2
CDR3 protein: CASSPTGASGRASTDTQYF
CDR3 DNA: TGTGCCAGCAGCCCGACGGGGGCTAGCGGGAGGGCTAGCACAGATACGCAGTATTTT

V gene: TRBV7-9
clone size: NA
J gene: TRBJ2-7
D gene: TRBD1
CDR3 protein: CASSRTPGTESYEQYF
CDR3 DNA: TGTGCCAGCAGCCGGACCCCCGGGACAGAGTCCTACGAGCAGTACTTC

V gene: TRBV7-2
clone size: NA
J gene: TRBJ2-2
D gene: TRBD1
CDR3 protein: CASSFKGAGGELFF
CDR3 DNA: TGTGCCAGCAGCTTTAAGGGGGCGGGCGGGGAGCTGTTTTTT

V gene: TRBV12-3/TRBV12-4
clone size: many
J gene: TRBJ2-5
D gene: NA
CDR3 protein: CASSFVPGGVQETQYF
CDR3 DNA: TGTGCCAGCAGTTTTGTACCCGGCGGGGTCCAAGAGACCCAGTACTTC

V gene: TRBV28
clone size: few
J gene: TRBJ2-3
D gene: NA
CDR3 protein: CASTPSVARAQYF
CDR3 DNA: TGTGCCAGCACCCCTTCGGTTGCACGGGCGCAGTATTTT

V gene: TRBV10-2
clone size: many
J gene: TRBJ1-1
D gene: NA
CDR3 protein: CASSESTGEAFF
CDR3 DNA: TGCGCCAGCAGTGAGTCGACAGGTGAAGCTTTCTTT

V gene: TRBV9
clone size: few
J gene: TRBJ2-2
D gene: TRBD2
CDR3 protein: CASSGGLAGGPPGELFF
CDR3 DNA: TGTGCCAGCAGCGGGGGACTAGCGGGAGGCCCCCCCGGGGAGCTGTTTTTT

V gene: TRBV9
clone size: NA
J gene: TRBJ2-6
D gene: NA
CDR3 protein: CASNRGANVLTF
CDR3 DNA: TGTGCCAGCAACCGTGGGGCCAACGTCCTGACTTTC

V gene: TRBV2
clone size: many
J gene: TRBJ2-3
D gene: NA
CDR3 protein: CASRSDGGVRGQYF
CDR3 DNA: TGTGCCAGCAGATCAGACGGCGGGGTCCGGGGGCAGTATTTT

V gene: TRBV24-1
clone size: NA
J gene: TRBJ2-2
D gene: TRBD2
CDR3 protein: CATSDPGTSGTGELFF
CDR3 DNA: TGTGCCACCAGTGATCCCGGGACTAGCGGCACCGGGGAGCTGTTTTTT

V gene: TRBV7-2
clone size: NA
J gene: TRBJ1-4
D gene: TRBD1
CDR3 protein: CASRTGTGTAKLFF
CDR3 DNA: TGTGCCAGCAGGACCGGGACAGGGACGGCCAAACTGTTTTTT

V gene: TRBV7-9
clone size: NA
J gene: TRBJ2-3
D gene: TRBD2
CDR3 protein: CASSLRGRAGAGDTQYF
CDR3 DNA: TGTGCCAGCAGCTTGAGGGGACGGGCGGGAGCTGGAGATACGCAGTATTTT

V gene: TRBV3-1
clone size: NA
J gene: TRBJ1-2
D gene: TRBD1
CDR3 protein: CASSHISGTDNYGYTF
CDR3 DNA: TGTGCCAGCAGCCACATTTCCGGGACAGACAACTATGGCTACACCTTC

V gene: TRBV12-5
clone size: few
J gene: TRBJ2-3
D gene: NA
CDR3 protein: CASGPPGRSPTTDTQYF
CDR3 DNA: TGTGCTAGTGGGCCACCCGGGAGAAGCCCTACTACAGATACGCAGTATTTT

V gene: TRBV19
clone size: NA
J gene: TRBJ2-2
D gene: TRBD1
CDR3 protein: CASSVRLGQGATGELFF
CDR3 DNA: TGTGCCAGTAGTGTCCGCCTCGGACAGGGGGCCACCGGGGAGCTGTTTTTT

V gene: TRBV4-3
clone size: many
J gene: TRBJ2-7
D gene: NA
CDR3 protein: CASSLNRKHEQYF
CDR3 DNA: TGCGCCAGCAGCCTAAATCGGAAGCACGAGCAGTACTTC

V gene: TRBV6-1
clone size: few
J gene: TRBJ2-3
D gene: NA
CDR3 protein: CASSARGSNQPQYF
CDR3 DNA: TGTGCCAGCAGCGCCAGGGGAAGCAATCAGCCCCAGTATTTT

V gene: TRBV27
clone size: many
J gene: TRBJ2-3
D gene: TRBD1
CDR3 protein: CASSRDSPDTQYF
CDR3 DNA: TGTGCCAGCAGTCGGGACAGCCCGGATACGCAGTATTTT

V gene: TRBV7-9
clone size: many
J gene: TRBJ2-1
D gene: TRBD1
CDR3 protein: CASSSTGTAHNEQFF
CDR3 DNA: TGTGCCAGCAGCAGCACCGGGACAGCTCACAATGAGCAGTTCTTC

V gene: TRBV20-1
clone size: many
J gene: TRBJ2-5
D gene: NA
CDR3 protein: CSARPIQETQYF
CDR3 DNA: TGCAGTGCTAGGCCTATCCAAGAGACCCAGTACTTC

V gene: TRBV7-9
clone size: few
J gene: TRBJ1-6
D gene: NA
CDR3 protein: CASSLDIPRSAPLHF
CDR3 DNA: TGTGCCAGCAGCTTAGACATCCCCCGAAGCGCACCCCTCCACTTT

V gene: TRBV28
clone size: NA
J gene: TRBJ1-5
D gene: TRBD1
CDR3 protein: CASSFRTGVNQPQHF
CDR3 DNA: TGTGCCAGCAGTTTTCGGACAGGGGTCAATCAGCCCCAGCATTTT

V gene: TRBV11-2
clone size: many
J gene: TRBJ2-7
D gene: NA
CDR3 protein: CASSLQDSEQYF
CDR3 DNA: TGTGCCAGCAGCTTACAAGACAGCGAGCAGTACTTC

V gene: TRBV12-3/TRBV12-4
clone size: many
J gene: TRBJ2-1
D gene: NA
CDR3 protein: CASSLALVGRGEQFF
CDR3 DNA: TGTGCCAGCAGTTTGGCTTTGGTGGGACGGGGTGAGCAGTTCTTC

V gene: TRBV7-9
clone size: many
J gene: TRBJ2-7
D gene: NA
CDR3 protein: CASSPQANSYEQYF
CDR3 DNA: TGTGCCAGCAGCCCTCAGGCGAACTCCTACGAGCAGTACTTC

V gene: TRBV15
clone size: many
J gene: TRBJ1-2
D gene: NA
CDR3 protein: CATSRHAGEDGYTF
CDR3 DNA: TGTGCCACCAGCAGACATGCTGGGGAGGACGGCTACACCTTC

V gene: TRBV14
clone size: few
J gene: TRBJ2-5
D gene: NA
CDR3 protein: CASSQRGRGVETQYF
CDR3 DNA: TGTGCCAGCAGCCAACGGGGCAGGGGTGTGGAGACCCAGTACTTC

V gene: TRBV11-3
clone size: many
J gene: TRBJ2-3
D gene: NA
CDR3 protein: CASSLDPMTDTQYF
CDR3 DNA: TGTGCCAGCAGCTTAGATCCTATGACAGATACGCAGTATTTT